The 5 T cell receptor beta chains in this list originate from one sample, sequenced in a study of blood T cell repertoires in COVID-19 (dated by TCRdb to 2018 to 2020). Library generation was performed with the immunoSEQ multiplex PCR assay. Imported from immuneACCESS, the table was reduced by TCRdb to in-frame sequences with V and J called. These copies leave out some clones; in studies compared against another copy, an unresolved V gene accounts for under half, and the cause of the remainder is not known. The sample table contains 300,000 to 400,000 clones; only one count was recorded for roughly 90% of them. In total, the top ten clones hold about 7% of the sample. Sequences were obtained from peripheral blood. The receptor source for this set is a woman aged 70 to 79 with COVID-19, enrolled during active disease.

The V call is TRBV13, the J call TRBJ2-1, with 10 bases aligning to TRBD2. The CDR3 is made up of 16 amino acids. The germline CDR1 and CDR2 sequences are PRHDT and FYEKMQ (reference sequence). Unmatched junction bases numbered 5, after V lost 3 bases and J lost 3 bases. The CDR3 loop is CASSFSLAGDYNEQFF. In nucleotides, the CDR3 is TGTGCCAGCAGCTTTTCCCTAGCGGGGGACTACAATGAGCAGTTCTTC.

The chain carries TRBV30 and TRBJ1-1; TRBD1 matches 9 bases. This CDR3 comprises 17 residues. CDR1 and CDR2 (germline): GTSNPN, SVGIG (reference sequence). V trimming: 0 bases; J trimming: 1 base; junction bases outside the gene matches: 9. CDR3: CAWSVLGTGRRNTEAFF. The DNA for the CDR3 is TGTGCCTGGAGTGTACTTGGGACAGGGAGGAGGAACACTGAAGCTTTCTTT.

The CDR3 DNA sequence: TGTGCCAGCAGTCCCAAGACAGGGTTGACTGAAGCTTTCTTT. This gives the protein CASSPKTGLTEAFF. V and J are TRBV2 and TRBJ1-1, with 7 bases identical to TRBD1. CDR1 is SNHLY, CDR2 FYNNEI, per germline. This CDR3 spans 14 amino acids. J lost 5 bases, V lost 5 bases, and 8 bases had no gene match.

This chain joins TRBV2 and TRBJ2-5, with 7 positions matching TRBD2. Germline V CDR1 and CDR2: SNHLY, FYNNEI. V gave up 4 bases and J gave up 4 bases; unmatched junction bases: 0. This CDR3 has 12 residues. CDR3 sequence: CASSGLAETQYF. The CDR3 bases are TGTGCCAGCAGTGGACTAGCAGAGACCCAGTACTTC.

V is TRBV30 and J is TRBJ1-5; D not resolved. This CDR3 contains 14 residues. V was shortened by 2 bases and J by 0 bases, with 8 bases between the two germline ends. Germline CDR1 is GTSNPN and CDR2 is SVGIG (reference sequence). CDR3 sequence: CAWSFGLSNQPQHF. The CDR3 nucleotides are TGTGCCTGGAGTTTTGGCCTTAGCAATCAGCCCCAGCATTTT.